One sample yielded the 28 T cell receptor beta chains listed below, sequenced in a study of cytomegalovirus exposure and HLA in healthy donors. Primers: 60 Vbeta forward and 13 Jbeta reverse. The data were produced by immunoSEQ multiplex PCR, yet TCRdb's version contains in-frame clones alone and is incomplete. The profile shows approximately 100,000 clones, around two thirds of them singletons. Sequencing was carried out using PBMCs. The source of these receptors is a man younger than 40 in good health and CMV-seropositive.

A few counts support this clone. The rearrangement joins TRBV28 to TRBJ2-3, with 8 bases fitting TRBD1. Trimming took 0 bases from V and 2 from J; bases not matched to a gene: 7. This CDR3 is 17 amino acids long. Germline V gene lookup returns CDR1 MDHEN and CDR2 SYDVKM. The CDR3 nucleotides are TGTGCCAGCAGTTTATGGGGGACAGGAAGTCTCACAGATACGCAGTATTTT. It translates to CASSLWGTGSLTDTQYF.

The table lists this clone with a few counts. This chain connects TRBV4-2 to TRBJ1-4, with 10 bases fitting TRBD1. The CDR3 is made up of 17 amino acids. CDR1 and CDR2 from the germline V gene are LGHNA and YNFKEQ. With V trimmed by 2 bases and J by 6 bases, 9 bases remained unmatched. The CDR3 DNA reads TGTGCCAGCAGCCAACGAGGCTCCGGGACAGGGGATGAAAAACTGTTTTTT. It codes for CASSQRGSGTGDEKLFF.

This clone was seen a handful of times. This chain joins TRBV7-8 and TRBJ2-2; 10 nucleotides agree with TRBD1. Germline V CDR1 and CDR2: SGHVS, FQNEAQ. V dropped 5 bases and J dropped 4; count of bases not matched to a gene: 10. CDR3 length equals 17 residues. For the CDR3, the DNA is TGTGCCAGCAGCCGATCGACAGGGGGCGTCCGCACCGGGGAGCTGTTTTTT. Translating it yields CASSRSTGGVRTGELFF.

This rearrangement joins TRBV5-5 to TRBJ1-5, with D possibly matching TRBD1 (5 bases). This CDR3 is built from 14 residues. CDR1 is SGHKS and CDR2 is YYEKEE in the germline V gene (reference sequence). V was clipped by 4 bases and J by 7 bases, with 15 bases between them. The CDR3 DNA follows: TGTGCCAGCAGCGGGGGGACCGCCAGACAGCCCCAGCATTTT. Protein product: CASSGGTARQPQHF.

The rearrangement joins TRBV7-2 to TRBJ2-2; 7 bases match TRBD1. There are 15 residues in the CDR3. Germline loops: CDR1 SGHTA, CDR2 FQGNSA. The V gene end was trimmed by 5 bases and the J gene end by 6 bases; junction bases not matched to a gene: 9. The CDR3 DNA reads TGTGCCAGCAGCCCTAAGAGGACAGGACCCGGGGAGCTGTTTTTT. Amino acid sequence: CASSPKRTGPGELFF.

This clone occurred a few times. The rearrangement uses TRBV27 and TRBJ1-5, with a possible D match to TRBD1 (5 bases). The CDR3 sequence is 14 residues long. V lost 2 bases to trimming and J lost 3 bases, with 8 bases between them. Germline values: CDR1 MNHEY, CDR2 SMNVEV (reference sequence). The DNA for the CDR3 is TGTGCCAGCAGTTTAGCAGGGAACAATCAGCCCCAGCATTTT. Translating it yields CASSLAGNNQPQHF.

CDR3 region: CASTETGPYGYTF. The CDR3 nucleotides are TGCGCCAGCACCGAGACAGGGCCCTATGGCTACACCTTC. The genes are TRBV5-1 and TRBJ1-2; TRBD1 matches 7 bases. V shed 6 bases and J 4 bases; nucleotides not matched to a gene: 6. Germline lookup yields CDR1 SGHRS and CDR2 YFSETQ. The CDR3 has 13 amino acids.

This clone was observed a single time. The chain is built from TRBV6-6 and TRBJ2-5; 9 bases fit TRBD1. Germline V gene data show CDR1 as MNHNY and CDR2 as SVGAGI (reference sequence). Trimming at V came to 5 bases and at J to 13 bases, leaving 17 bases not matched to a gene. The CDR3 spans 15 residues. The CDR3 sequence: CASSPPGTGYDLGYF. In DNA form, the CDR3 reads TGTGCCAGCAGTCCTCCCGGGACAGGGTATGATTTGGGGTACTTC.

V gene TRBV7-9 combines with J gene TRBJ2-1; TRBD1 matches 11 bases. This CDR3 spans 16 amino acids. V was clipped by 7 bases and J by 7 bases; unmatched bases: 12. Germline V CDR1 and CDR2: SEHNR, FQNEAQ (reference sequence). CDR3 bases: TGTGCCAGCAAAAAGGGGACGGACAGGGGGCGAAATGAGCAGTTCTTC. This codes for CASKKGTDRGRNEQFF.

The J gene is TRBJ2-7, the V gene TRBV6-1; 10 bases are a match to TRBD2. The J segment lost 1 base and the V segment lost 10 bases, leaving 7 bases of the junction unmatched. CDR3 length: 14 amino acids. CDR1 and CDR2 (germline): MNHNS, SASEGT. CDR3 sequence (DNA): TGTGCCATAAGGCCAGCGGGGGGGTCCTACGAGCAGTACTTC. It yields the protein CAIRPAGGSYEQYF.

CDR3 sequence reads: CASSPGTGIIHGYTF. CDR3 nucleotide sequence: TGTGCCAGCTCACCCGGGACAGGAATTATTCATGGCTACACCTTC. The chain uses TRBV18 and TRBJ1-2; 8 bases agree with TRBD1. The germline V gene encodes CDR1 KGHSH and CDR2 LQKENI. This CDR3 region has 15 residues. V lost 3 bases and J lost 6; bases outside the gene matches: 9.

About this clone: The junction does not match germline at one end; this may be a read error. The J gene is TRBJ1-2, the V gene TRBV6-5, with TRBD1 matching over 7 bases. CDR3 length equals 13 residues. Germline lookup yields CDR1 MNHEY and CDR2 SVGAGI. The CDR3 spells CAGSSTGLNGYTF. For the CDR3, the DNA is TGTGCCGGCAGTTCGACAGGGCTGAATGGCTACACCTTC.

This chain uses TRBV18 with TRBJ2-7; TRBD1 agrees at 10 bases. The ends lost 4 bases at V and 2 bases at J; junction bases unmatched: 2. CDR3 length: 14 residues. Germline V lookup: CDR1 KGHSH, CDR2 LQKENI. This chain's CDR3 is CASSLDRGTYEQYF. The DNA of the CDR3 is TGTGCCAGCTCACTGGACAGGGGGACCTACGAGCAGTACTTC. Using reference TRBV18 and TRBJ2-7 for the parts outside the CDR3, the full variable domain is NAGVMQNPRHLVRRRGQEARLRCSPMKGHSHVYWYRQLPEEGLKFMVYLQKENIIDESGMPKERFSAEFPKEGPSILRIQQVVRGDSAAYFCASSLDRGTYEQYFGPGTRLTVT.

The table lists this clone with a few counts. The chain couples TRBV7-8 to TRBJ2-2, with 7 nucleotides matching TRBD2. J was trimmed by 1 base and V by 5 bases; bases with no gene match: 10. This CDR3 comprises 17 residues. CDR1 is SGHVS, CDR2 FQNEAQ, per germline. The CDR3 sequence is CASSPGLRGKNTGELFF. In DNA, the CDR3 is TGTGCCAGCAGCCCCGGATTGCGGGGGAAGAACACCGGGGAGCTGTTTTTT.

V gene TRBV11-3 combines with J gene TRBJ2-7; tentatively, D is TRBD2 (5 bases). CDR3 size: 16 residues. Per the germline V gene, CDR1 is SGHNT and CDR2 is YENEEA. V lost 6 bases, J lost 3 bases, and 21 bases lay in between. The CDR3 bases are TGTGCCAGCAGTATCTCCAGGCGGGTTCGTTACTACGAGCAGTACTTC. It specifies CASSISRRVRYYEQYF.

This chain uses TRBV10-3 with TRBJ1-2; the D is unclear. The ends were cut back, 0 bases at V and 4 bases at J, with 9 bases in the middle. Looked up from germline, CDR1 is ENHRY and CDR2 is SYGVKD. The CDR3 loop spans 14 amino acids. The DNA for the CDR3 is TGTGCCATCAGTGAGTCTGAGGCCAGCTATGGCTACACCTTC. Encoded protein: CAISESEASYGYTF.

The CDR3 reads CASSPNRGASTDTQYF. For the CDR3, the DNA is TGTGCCAGCTCACCAAACAGGGGAGCTAGCACAGATACGCAGTATTTT. V is TRBV18 and J is TRBJ2-3, with 7 bases lining up with TRBD1. Looked up from germline, CDR1 is KGHSH and CDR2 is LQKENI. Trimming at V came to 2 bases and at J to 0 bases, leaving 5 bases not matched to a gene. CDR3 length: 16 residues.

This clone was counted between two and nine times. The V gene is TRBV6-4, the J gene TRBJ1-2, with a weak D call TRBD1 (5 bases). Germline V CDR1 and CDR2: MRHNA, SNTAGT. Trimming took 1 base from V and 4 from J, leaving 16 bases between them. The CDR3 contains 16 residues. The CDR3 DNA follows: TGTGCCAGCAGTGACTGCGAGCAGGACACCTTCTATGGCTACACCTTC. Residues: CASSDCEQDTFYGYTF.

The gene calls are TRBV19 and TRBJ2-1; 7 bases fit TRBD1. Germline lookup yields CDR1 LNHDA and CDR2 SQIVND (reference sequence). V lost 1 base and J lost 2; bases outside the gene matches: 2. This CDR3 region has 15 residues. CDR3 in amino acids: CASSIGTGPYNEQFF. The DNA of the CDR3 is TGTGCCAGTAGTATAGGGACAGGCCCCTACAATGAGCAGTTCTTC. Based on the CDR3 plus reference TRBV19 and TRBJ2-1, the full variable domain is DGGITQSPKYLFRKEGQNVTLSCEQNLNHDAMYWYRQDPGQGLRLIYYSQIVNDFQKGDIAEGYSVSREKKESFPLTVTSAQKNPTAFYLCASSIGTGPYNEQFFGPGTRLTVL.

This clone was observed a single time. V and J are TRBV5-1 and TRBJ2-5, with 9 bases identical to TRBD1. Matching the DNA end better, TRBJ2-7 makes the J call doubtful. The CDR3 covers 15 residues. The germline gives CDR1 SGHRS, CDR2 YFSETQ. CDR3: CASSSQGALSYEQYF. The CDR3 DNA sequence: TGCGCCAGCAGCTCACAGGGGGCCCTATCCTACGAGCAGTACTTC.

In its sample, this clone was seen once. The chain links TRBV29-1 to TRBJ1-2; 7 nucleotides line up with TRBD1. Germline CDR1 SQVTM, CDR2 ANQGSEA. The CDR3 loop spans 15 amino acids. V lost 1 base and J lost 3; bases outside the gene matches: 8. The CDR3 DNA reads TGCAGCGTTGAAGTCTTCGATACAGGGGACTATGGCTACACCTTC. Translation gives CSVEVFDTGDYGYTF.

The CDR3 coding sequence is TGTGCCTGGAGGGGACAGGGGATTCAAGCTTTCTTT. Amino acid sequence: CAWRGQGIQAFF. The genes are TRBV30 and TRBJ1-1; 10 bases align to TRBD1. The CDR3 covers 12 residues. Per germline, CDR1 GTSNPN and CDR2 SVGIG (reference sequence). The trim removed 3 bases at V and 9 bases at J, leaving 4 bases unmatched. Based on the CDR3 plus reference TRBV30 and TRBJ1-1, the full variable domain is SQTIHQWPATLVQPVGSPLSLECTVEGTSNPNLYWYRQAAGRGLQLLFYSVGIGQISSEVPQNLSASRPQDRQFILSSKKLLLSDSGFYLCAWRGQGIQAFFGQGTRLTVV.

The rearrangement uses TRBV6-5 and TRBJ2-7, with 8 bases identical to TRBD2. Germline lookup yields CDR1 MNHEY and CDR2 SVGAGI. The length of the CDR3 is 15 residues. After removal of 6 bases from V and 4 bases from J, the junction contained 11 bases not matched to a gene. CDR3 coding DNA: TGTGCCAGCAGCCGGCAACGCGGGGGGTGGTACGAGCAGTACTTC. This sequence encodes CASSRQRGGWYEQYF.

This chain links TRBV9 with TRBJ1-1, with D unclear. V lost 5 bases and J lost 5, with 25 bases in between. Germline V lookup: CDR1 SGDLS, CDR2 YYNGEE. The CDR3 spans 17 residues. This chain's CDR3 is CASRPLVAVPSATEAFF. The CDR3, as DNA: TGTGCCAGCAGACCGCTAGTGGCAGTCCCTTCGGCGACTGAAGCTTTCTTT. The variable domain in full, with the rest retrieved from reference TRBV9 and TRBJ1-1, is DSGVTQTPKHLITATGQRVTLRCSPRSGDLSVYWYQQSLDQGLQFLIQYYNGEERAKGNILERFSAQQFPDLHSELNLSSLELGDSALYFCASRPLVAVPSATEAFFGQGTRLTVV.

The CDR3 DNA follows: TGTGCCAGTAGGCCTCAGGGGGCTCATGAGCAGTTCTTC. Protein product: CASRPQGAHEQFF. The chain combines TRBV19 with TRBJ2-1, with 8 bases aligning to TRBD1. Germline V gene data show CDR1 as LNHDA and CDR2 as SQIVND (reference sequence). Trimming at V came to 6 bases and at J to 8 bases, leaving 6 bases not matched to a gene. The CDR3 is made up of 13 amino acids.

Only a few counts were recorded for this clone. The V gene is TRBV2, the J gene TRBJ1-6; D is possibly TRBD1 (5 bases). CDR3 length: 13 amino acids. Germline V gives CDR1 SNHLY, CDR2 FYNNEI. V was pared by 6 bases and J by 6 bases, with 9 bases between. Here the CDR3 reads CASRGQTNSPLHF. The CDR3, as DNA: TGTGCCAGCAGGGGGCAGACTAATTCACCCCTCCACTTT.

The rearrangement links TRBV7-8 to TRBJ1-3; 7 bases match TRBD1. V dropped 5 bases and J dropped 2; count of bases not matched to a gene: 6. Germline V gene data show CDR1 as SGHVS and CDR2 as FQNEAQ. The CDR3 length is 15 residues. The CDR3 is CASSPTGVPGNTIYF. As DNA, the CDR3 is TGTGCCAGCAGCCCCACAGGGGTCCCTGGAAACACCATATATTTT.

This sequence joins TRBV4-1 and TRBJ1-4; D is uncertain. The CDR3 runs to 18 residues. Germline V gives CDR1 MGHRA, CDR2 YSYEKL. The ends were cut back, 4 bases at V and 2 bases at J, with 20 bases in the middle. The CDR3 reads CASSPPMGRLRTNEKLFF. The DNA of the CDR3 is TGCGCCAGCAGCCCGCCGATGGGGAGGTTAAGGACTAATGAAAAACTGTTTTTT.